A single T cell receptor (beta chain) is shown here with its context. Its antigen is currently unknown. The data stem from a study of shared clonotypes between healthy human individuals. Repertoires were generated with immunoSEQ multiplex PCR, while TCRdb's copy carries only in-frame clones and drops some. This sample has hundreds of thousands of clones, with just under 97% found just once. CD8 cells classed as naive were CD45RO-negative and positively selected for CCR7, excluding terminally differentiated effector memory CD45RA+ cells. V was cut by 7 bases and J by 7 bases, with 8 bases left in between. Germline CDR1 MDHEN, CDR2 SYDVKM. CDR3 length equals 11 residues. Study results and caveats: The small donor group covered limited genetic and exposure diversity. Generation probabilities of non-shared clonotypes were lower (relative to those shared by all four donors). Large depth notwithstanding, sorted-subset sequencing proved incomplete by rarefaction.

The rearrangement links TRBV28 to TRBJ2-1; D unresolved. The sequenced sample consisted of naive CD8+ T cells sorted from blood. The receptor was isolated from a woman aged 30 to 39 in good health. In DNA, the CDR3 is TGTGCCAGCAATCTATTAAATGAGCAGTTCTTC. Amino acids: CASNLLNEQFF. Based on the CDR3 plus reference TRBV28 and TRBJ2-1, the full variable domain is DVKVTQSSRYLVKRTGEKVFLECVQDMDHENMFWYRQDPGLGLRLIYFSYDVKMKEKGDIPEGYSVSREKKERFSLILESASTNQTSMYLCASNLLNEQFFGPGTRLTVL.